Listed here are 5 T cell receptor beta chains from one sample, sequenced in a study of T cell changes during pregnancy in multiple sclerosis. Assay: immunoSEQ multiplex PCR; the TCRdb copy retains only in-frame clones and omits some. The table records roughly 40,000 clones, 94% of them present only once. Sequenced material: peripheral blood, taken in the third trimester of pregnancy. These TCRs come from a female donor with multiple sclerosis, enrolled in a pregnancy study.

The V gene is TRBV13, the J gene TRBJ2-2, with D perhaps TRBD1 (6 bases). Between the trimmed V and J ends, which lost 6 bases and 3 bases, there was a span of 17 bases. CDR1 is PRHDT, CDR2 FYEKMQ, per germline (reference sequence). CDR3 length equals 16 residues. The CDR3 sequence is CASSTSTYRDTGELFF. The CDR3 DNA follows: TGTGCCAGCAGTACCTCGACTTACAGGGACACCGGGGAGCTGTTTTTT. The whole variable domain, filled in from reference TRBV13 and TRBJ2-2, reads AAGVIQSPRHLIKEKRETATLKCYPIPRHDTVYWYQQGPGQDPQFLISFYEKMQSDKGSIPDRFSAQQFSDYHSELNMSSLELGDSALYFCASSTSTYRDTGELFFGEGSRLTVL.

The rearrangement uses TRBV10-3 and TRBJ1-1, with 7 bases identical to TRBD1. The length of the CDR3 is 15 residues. J gave up 2 bases and V 10 bases, and 13 bases lay outside the gene matches. The germline gives CDR1 ENHRY, CDR2 SYGVKD. DNA of the CDR3: TGTGCCACCTTTGGGACCCAGGGGGGAAACACTGAAGCTTTCTTT. Protein sequence: CATFGTQGGNTEAFF.

The gene calls are TRBV7-8 and TRBJ2-5, with D possibly matching TRBD2 (6 bases). V dropped 6 bases and J dropped 5 bases, with 25 bases sitting between them. Germline V CDR1 and CDR2: SGHVS, FQNEAQ. CDR3 length equals 17 residues. CDR3 DNA sequence: TGTGCCAGCAGTTTTAGGAGGGGAAATAGCGGTCTGGAGACCCAGTACTTC. Encoded protein: CASSFRRGNSGLETQYF.

The V and J genes are TRBV6-5 and TRBJ1-1, with TRBD1 identical over 7 bases. Germline V gene sequence: CDR1 MNHEY, CDR2 SVGAGI. This CDR3 has 14 amino acids. V gave up 3 bases and J gave up 0 bases; unmatched junction bases: 1. CDR3 region: CASSYDRVNTEAFF. The CDR3 region has the DNA TGTGCCAGCAGTTATGACAGGGTGAACACTGAAGCTTTCTTT.

The chain is built from TRBV19 and TRBJ1-2, with D hard to call. CDR1 and CDR2 (germline): LNHDA, SQIVND (reference sequence). CDR3 length equals 14 residues. The ends were cut back, 6 bases at V and 4 bases at J, with 15 bases in the middle. CDR3 in DNA: TGTGCCAGTAGCCCGGACTTCGATGGCTATGGCTACACCTTC. Residues: CASSPDFDGYGYTF.